This passage covers 23 T cell receptor beta chains from one sample sequenced in a study of Ad26.COV2.S vaccination and SARS-CoV-2 variants. Produced via immunoSEQ multiplex PCR; TCRdb's table is partial and in-frame only. In the table there are about half a million clones, 80% to 90% of which are singletons. Treatment denoted: roughly 18 received Ad26.COV2.S at low or high dose, single or two shots; five or six received placebo; per-sample allocation not given. Each sample was drawn 63 days after the first injection (of vaccine or placebo). The sequencing here drew on peripheral blood, taken in a trial of Ad26.COV2.S vaccine versus placebo. Receptor source: a person between 18 and 59 years old who received the Ad26.COV2.S COVID-19 vaccine or a placebo.

V is TRBV7-8 and J is TRBJ2-1; the match to TRBD2 covers 10 bases. V shed 4 bases, J shed 4 bases, and the junction held 7 bases outside the gene matches. Germline V gene lookup returns CDR1 SGHVS and CDR2 FQNEAQ. The CDR3 is 16 residues long. In DNA, the CDR3 is TGTGCCAGCAGCTCCCTAGCGGGGGTTCGGTACAATGAGCAGTTCTTC. This sequence encodes CASSSLAGVRYNEQFF.

CDR3 in amino acids: CASSPWEEDTQYF. As DNA, the CDR3 is TGTGCCAGCAGCCCATGGGAGGAGGATACGCAGTATTTT. This chain connects TRBV7-9 to TRBJ2-3; D may be TRBD2 (6 bases). The V gene's germline CDR1 is SEHNR and CDR2 FQNEAQ (reference sequence). This CDR3 comprises 13 residues. V lost 5 bases to trimming and J lost 6 bases, with 12 bases between them.

The V call is TRBV19, the J call TRBJ1-1; 7 nucleotides line up with TRBD1. Trimming at V came to 1 base and at J to 4 bases, leaving 6 bases not matched to a gene. The CDR3 runs 15 residues. CDR1 is LNHDA and CDR2 is SQIVND in the germline V gene (reference sequence). The CDR3 DNA reads TGTGCCAGTAGTATAGTGGCAGGGGGGAGCACTGAAGCTTTCTTT. Translated: CASSIVAGGSTEAFF.

The chain carries TRBV7-3 and TRBJ2-5; D uncertain. Trimming removed 0 bases at V and 2 bases at J, with 13 bases between. Germline values: CDR1 SGHTA, CDR2 FQGTGA. This CDR3 has 16 residues. Here the CDR3 DNA reads TGTGCCAGCAGCTTAACGGGCAGGATAACACAAGAGACCCAGTACTTC. Translated: CASSLTGRITQETQYF.

This chain joins TRBV2 and TRBJ1-5; maybe TRBD1 (6 bases). CDR1 SNHLY and CDR2 FYNNEI come from the germline V gene. Trimming pared 3 bases from V and 0 bases from J, leaving 12 bases between. The CDR3 extends over 16 amino acids. CDR3 region: CASSEGGGYSNQPQHF. CDR3 DNA: TGTGCCAGCAGTGAGGGAGGGGGGTATAGCAATCAGCCCCAGCATTTT. Complete variable domain (other parts from reference TRBV2 and TRBJ1-5): EPEVTQTPSHQVTQMGQEVILRCVPISNHLYFYWYRQILGQKVEFLVSFYNNEISEKSEIFDDQFSVERPDGSNFTLKIRSTKLEDSAMYFCASSEGGGYSNQPQHFGDGTRLSIL.

The chain joins TRBV7-2 to TRBJ1-2; D call uncertain. The CDR3 is 13 amino acids. The V end was cut by 1 base, the J end by 5 bases, with 8 bases between. CDR1 SGHTA and CDR2 FQGNSA come from the germline V gene. The DNA of the CDR3 is TGTGCCAGCAGCTTAGTGTACGGTTATGGCTACACCTTC. This translates into CASSLVYGYGYTF. The full variable domain, in which reference TRBV7-2 and TRBJ1-2 provide the parts outside the CDR3, is GAGVSQSPSNKVTEKGKDVELRCDPISGHTALYWYRQSLGQGLEFLIYFQGNSAPDKSGLPSDRFSAERTGGSVSTLTIQRTQQEDSAVYLCASSLVYGYGYTFGSGTRLTVV.

V gene TRBV24-1 combines with J gene TRBJ2-2, with 10 bases that match TRBD2. J was trimmed by 5 bases and V by 6 bases; bases with no gene match: 8. CDR1 KGHDR and CDR2 SFDVKD come from the germline V gene. This CDR3 comprises 16 residues. CDR3 DNA sequence: TGTGCCACCAGTAGGTCTAGCGGGAGAGTTACCGGGGAGCTGTTTTTT. It codes for CATSRSSGRVTGELFF.

As regards this clone: This same CDR3 is encoded by further DNA sequences in the sample. The chain uses TRBV18 and TRBJ1-2; TRBD1 aligns across 9 bases. The J segment lost 4 bases and the V segment lost 3 bases, leaving 3 bases of the junction unmatched. This CDR3 is 14 amino acids long. Germline CDR1 reads KGHSH; CDR2 reads LQKENI. CDR3 residues: CASSPGQGGYGYTF. CDR3 DNA sequence: TGTGCCAGCTCACCGGGACAGGGTGGCTATGGCTACACCTTC. Supplemented by reference TRBV18 and TRBJ1-2, the full variable domain reads NAGVMQNPRHLVRRRGQEARLRCSPMKGHSHVYWYRQLPEEGLKFMVYLQKENIIDESGMPKERFSAEFPKEGPSILRIQQVVRGDSAAYFCASSPGQGGYGYTFGSGTRLTVV.

This chain connects TRBV9 to TRBJ1-1; 7 bases align to TRBD1. After removal of 3 bases from V and 6 bases from J, the junction contained 8 bases not matched to a gene. This CDR3 spans 14 amino acids. Germline-derived CDR1 and CDR2 are SGDLS and YYNGEE. The CDR3 DNA is TGTGCCAGCAGCGCCCTGAGGGGGACAGCTGAAGCTTTCTTT. This translates into CASSALRGTAEAFF.

V usage is TRBV9 and J usage is TRBJ2-1; 14 bases are shared with TRBD2. This CDR3 has 17 residues. V gave up 0 bases and J gave up 4 bases; unmatched junction bases: 3. Germline-derived CDR1 and CDR2 are SGDLS and YYNGEE. The CDR3 region is CASSVARTSGGYNEQFF. The DNA of the CDR3 is TGTGCCAGCAGCGTAGCGAGGACTAGCGGGGGGTACAATGAGCAGTTCTTC.

The chain links TRBV5-1 to TRBJ2-7; possibly TRBD1 or TRBD2 for D (7 bases each). The CDR3 has 15 amino acids. V was pared by 4 bases and J by 6 bases, with 20 bases between. Per the germline V gene, CDR1 is SGHRS and CDR2 is YFSETQ. The CDR3 is CASSPSQGTIGEQYF. CDR3 in DNA: TGCGCCAGCAGCCCCTCACAGGGGACTATTGGCGAGCAGTACTTC.

In regard to this clone: One end of the junction does not line up with germline, which may come from a read error. The J gene is TRBJ1-1, the V gene TRBV19, with D maybe TRBD1 (5 bases). The CDR3 consists of 12 residues. From germline, CDR1 is LNHDA and CDR2 SQIVND (reference sequence). Here the CDR3 reads CASRIGAAEAFF. CDR3 in DNA: TGTGCCAGTAGGATAGGGGCGGCTGAAGCTTTCTTT.

The chain links TRBV29-1 to TRBJ1-4, with D perhaps matching TRBD1 (6 bases). The germline CDR1 and CDR2 sequences are SQVTM and ANQGSEA. This CDR3 has 15 amino acids. V gave up 6 bases and J gave up 0 bases, with 14 bases separating them. The CDR3 is CSVRGGPATNEKLFF. In DNA form, the CDR3 reads TGCAGCGTCCGGGGGGGGCCCGCAACTAATGAAAAACTGTTTTTT.

The V gene is TRBV18, the J gene TRBJ2-4; 9 positions agree with TRBD1. The trim removed 4 bases at V and 9 bases at J, leaving 7 bases unmatched. The V gene's germline CDR1 is KGHSH and CDR2 LQKENI. The CDR3 length is 14 residues. CDR3 protein: CASSQQGAFAIQYF. CDR3 in DNA: TGTGCCAGCTCACAACAGGGGGCGTTCGCCATTCAGTACTTC.

CDR3 amino acids: CSVEWRASSYNEQFF. CDR3 in DNA: TGCAGCGTTGAGTGGCGGGCGAGCTCCTACAATGAGCAGTTCTTC. The V gene is TRBV29-1, the J gene TRBJ2-1; D possibly corresponds to TRBD2 (5 bases). The CDR3 covers 15 residues. Germline-derived CDR1 and CDR2 are SQVTM and ANQGSEA. V was shortened by 3 bases and J by 0 bases, with 12 bases between the two germline ends.

The chain recombines TRBV28 with TRBJ1-2, with a possible D match to TRBD1 (6 bases). This CDR3 spans 13 amino acids. CDR1 is MDHEN, CDR2 SYDVKM, per germline. With 2 bases removed from V and 7 bases from J, the gap between germline ends came to 11 bases. CDR3: CASSLTGMGGYTF. The CDR3 nucleotides are TGTGCCAGCAGTTTAACAGGGATGGGTGGCTACACCTTC.

V gene TRBV30 combines with J gene TRBJ1-6; the D gene is possibly TRBD1 (6 bases). V was trimmed by 5 bases and J by 9 bases, leaving 11 bases between them. CDR1 is GTSNPN, CDR2 SVGIG, per germline (reference sequence). CDR3 size: 12 residues. CDR3 coding DNA: TGTGCCTGGTCCCTCAGGGGTTCACCCCTCCACTTT. Its protein is CAWSLRGSPLHF.

The V gene is TRBV27, the J gene TRBJ1-3; weak D call: TRBD1 (6 bases). Trimming removed 6 bases from V and 2 bases from J, with 17 bases in between. The CDR3 covers 16 residues. Germline loops: CDR1 MNHEY, CDR2 SMNVEV (reference sequence). Here the CDR3 DNA reads TGTGCCAGCAGGTCGGCGGGGGGCAGGGCTGGAAACACCATATATTTT. This encodes CASRSAGGRAGNTIYF.

This chain joins TRBV5-1 and TRBJ2-3; D is possibly TRBD1 (5 bases). This CDR3 is built from 17 residues. Trimming removed 4 bases at V and 0 bases at J, with 18 bases between. Germline CDR1 SGHRS, CDR2 YFSETQ. The CDR3 DNA reads TGCGCCAGCAGCCGCCTCAGTATAGCAGGGAGCACAGATACGCAGTATTTT. Translation: CASSRLSIAGSTDTQYF.

The CDR3 DNA is TGTGCCAGCAGTTCCCAGGGGAACACAGATACGCAGTATTTT. Its protein product is CASSSQGNTDTQYF. The chain couples TRBV27 to TRBJ2-3; D is possibly TRBD1 (6 bases). Germline CDR1 MNHEY, CDR2 SMNVEV (reference sequence). Trimming removed 4 bases at V and 2 bases at J, with 10 bases between. The CDR3 contains 14 residues.

The chain joins TRBV4-1 to TRBJ1-5, with D tentatively TRBD1 (5 bases). Trimming pared 2 bases from V and 5 bases from J, leaving 7 bases between. The germline V gene encodes CDR1 MGHRA and CDR2 YSYEKL. This CDR3 has 13 residues. The CDR3 sequence: CASSQRGDQPQHF. The CDR3 DNA is TGCGCCAGCAGCCAACGGGGGGATCAGCCCCAGCATTTT.

The gene calls are TRBV18 and TRBJ2-5; D unresolved. Per the germline V gene, CDR1 is KGHSH and CDR2 is LQKENI. Trimming shortened V by 2 bases and J by 1 base, and 11 bases separated the two germline ends. The CDR3 has 15 residues. The CDR3 sequence: CASSPNSAVQETQYF. The CDR3 DNA reads TGTGCCAGCTCACCAAATTCTGCGGTCCAAGAGACCCAGTACTTC.

Many counts were recorded for this clone. The chain uses TRBV7-2 and TRBJ1-2; no definite D call. The CDR3 totals 15 residues. Germline assignment: CDR1 SGHTA and CDR2 FQGNSA. V was pared by 1 base and J by 7 bases, with 16 bases between. The CDR3 region is CASSLEWAGYSGYTF. DNA for the CDR3: TGTGCCAGCAGCTTAGAATGGGCAGGCTATTCTGGCTACACCTTC.